This TCR beta chain was captured in a study of blood T cell repertoires in COVID-19. The overall study: Collection of acute and convalescent COVID-19 samples took place in the United States, Italy and Spain. Sources were T cells, B-cell-depleted T cells, or PBMCs; the material itself was cDNA or gDNA.

CDR1 KGHSH and CDR2 LQKENI come from the germline V gene. CDR3 length equals 14 residues. V lost 2 bases, J lost 7 bases, and 4 bases stayed unmatched. The data were produced by immunoSEQ multiplex PCR, yet TCRdb's version contains in-frame clones alone and is incomplete. The sample lists some 45,000 clones; 60% to 80% were seen once. This clone was seen only a few times. The V call is TRBV18, the J call TRBJ1-2; 10 bases agree with TRBD1. The TCR originated in a man between 65 and 79 years old with acute or convalescent COVID-19. Sequenced material: peripheral blood. The CDR3 nucleotides read TGTGCCAGCTCACCAGAGACAGGGGGCCGTGGCTACACCTTC. Protein product: CASSPETGGRGYTF.